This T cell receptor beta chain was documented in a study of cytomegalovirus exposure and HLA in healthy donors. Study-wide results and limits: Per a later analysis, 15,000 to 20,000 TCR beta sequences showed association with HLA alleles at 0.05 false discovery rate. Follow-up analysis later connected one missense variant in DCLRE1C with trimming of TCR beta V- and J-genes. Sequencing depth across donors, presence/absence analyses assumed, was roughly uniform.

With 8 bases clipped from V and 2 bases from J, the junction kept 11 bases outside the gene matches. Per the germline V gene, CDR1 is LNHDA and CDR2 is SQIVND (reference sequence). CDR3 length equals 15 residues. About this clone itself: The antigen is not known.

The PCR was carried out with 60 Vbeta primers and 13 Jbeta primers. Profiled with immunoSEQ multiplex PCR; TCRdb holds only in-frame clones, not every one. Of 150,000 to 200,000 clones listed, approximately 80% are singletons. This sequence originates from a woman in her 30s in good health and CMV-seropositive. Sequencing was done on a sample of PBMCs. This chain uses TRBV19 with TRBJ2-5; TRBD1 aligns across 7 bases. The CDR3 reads CASAQGQNFQETQYF. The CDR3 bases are TGTGCCAGTGCTCAGGGACAGAATTTTCAAGAGACCCAGTACTTC.